This T cell receptor (beta chain) is from a study of Graves' ophthalmopathy and Graves' hyperthyroidism. This clonotype appeared a few times. Trimming left V 2 bases short and J 1 base short, with 5 bases between. The CDR3 is made up of 13 amino acids. CDR1 is MNHEY, CDR2 SVGAGI, per germline. RNA transcripts served as template for amplifying TCR beta CDR3 sequences. First-round RT-PCR relied on HTBI primers, and a second-round multiplex PCR came next. TCRdb re-analysed the multiplex PCR reads in MiXCR, keeping a single row per CDR3 protein. This sample has about 740,000 distinct CDR3 sequences; roughly two fifths occur once, and the top ten carry 40% to 45%.

The chain is built from TRBV6-5 and TRBJ1-1, with no clear D. The source material was peripheral blood. The receptor was isolated from an adult man with Graves' ophthalmopathy. The CDR3 DNA reads TGTGCCAGCAGTTACGGTTGGAACACTGAAGCTTTCTTT. It translates to CASSYGWNTEAFF.